One sample yielded the 17 T cell receptor beta chains listed below, sequenced in a study of early T cells in non-severe SARS-CoV-2 infection. TCRdb re-called the 5' RACE reads through MiXCR, storing one row per CDR3 protein. The table has about 83,000 distinct CDR3 sequences, 10% to 15% seen once. Material for sequencing was whole blood. These receptors were obtained from an adult who was a healthcare worker with PCR-confirmed SARS-CoV-2 infection or an uninfected control (not recorded which).

V is TRBV5-4 and J is TRBJ1-1, with no clear D. CDR3 length equals 15 residues. Germline-derived CDR1 and CDR2 are SGHNT and YYREEE (reference sequence). V was trimmed by 6 bases and J by 1 base, leaving 16 bases between them. The CDR3 sequence: CASTLNSRRNTEAFF. The DNA of the CDR3 is TGTGCCAGCACCTTAAACTCCAGGAGGAACACTGAAGCTTTCTTT. The whole variable domain, filled in from reference TRBV5-4 and TRBJ1-1, reads ETGVTQSPTHLIKTRGQQVTLRCSSQSGHNTVSWYQQALGQGPQFIFQYYREEENGRGNFPPRFSGLQFPNYSSELNVNALELDDSALYLCASTLNSRRNTEAFFGQGTRLTVV.

This clonotype was counted only a few times. CDR3 DNA sequence: TGTGCCAGCAGCCACGGACTAGTCAATGAGCAGTTCTTC. The encoded protein is CASSHGLVNEQFF. The J gene is TRBJ2-1, the V gene TRBV6-1; 7 nucleotides line up with TRBD2. CDR1 is MNHNS and CDR2 is SASEGT in the germline V gene. CDR3 length equals 13 residues. Unmatched junction bases numbered 5, after V lost 6 bases and J lost 6 bases.

V usage is TRBV11-2 and J usage is TRBJ2-1, with 7 bases matching TRBD2. The CDR3 runs to 14 residues. Germline values: CDR1 SGHAT, CDR2 FQNNGV. J lost 6 bases, V lost 3 bases, and 5 bases had no gene match. The CDR3 loop reads CASSFSGIINEQFF. The CDR3 DNA follows: TGTGCCAGCAGCTTCAGCGGGATTATCAATGAGCAGTTCTTC.

The chain employs TRBV7-8 and TRBJ2-4; D tentatively fits TRBD1 or TRBD2 (5 bases each). Trimming removed 1 base from V and 0 bases from J, with 10 bases in between. Germline V gives CDR1 SGHVS, CDR2 FQNEAQ. This CDR3 contains 16 residues. Here the CDR3 reads CASSLVGGVAKNIQYF. As DNA, the CDR3 is TGTGCCAGCAGCTTAGTTGGGGGAGTAGCCAAAAACATTCAGTACTTC.

At least ten counts were recorded for this clonotype. The chain couples TRBV11-2 to TRBJ2-2; TRBD1 aligns across 9 bases. The V gene's germline CDR1 is SGHAT and CDR2 FQNNGV. After removal of 3 bases from V and 4 bases from J, the junction contained 0 bases not matched to a gene. The CDR3 spans 14 residues. The DNA for the CDR3 is TGTGCCAGCAGCTTGGGACAGGGCACCGGGGAGCTGTTTTTT. Amino acid sequence: CASSLGQGTGELFF.

This clonotype was detected many times. The chain recombines TRBV10-3 with TRBJ2-5, with 14 bases aligning to TRBD2. The V gene's germline CDR1 is ENHRY and CDR2 SYGVKD. CDR3 length: 16 amino acids. Trimming at V came to 6 bases and at J to 4 bases, leaving 7 bases not matched to a gene. CDR3 sequence: CAIRPGTSGSGETQYF. In nucleotides, the CDR3 is TGTGCCATCAGGCCTGGGACTAGCGGGAGCGGAGAGACCCAGTACTTC.

This clonotype was recorded many times. Compared with germline, one end of the junction differs, possibly owing to a read error. The chain links TRBV3-1 to TRBJ2-7; D remains unclear. Looked up from germline, CDR1 is LGHDT and CDR2 is YNNKEL (reference sequence). The CDR3 contains 13 residues. As DNA, the CDR3 is TGTGCCAGCAGCCCCACGGGCCTAGTCGTAATACACTTC. Amino acid sequence: CASSPTGLVVIHF.

The chain recombines TRBV28 with TRBJ2-1; D unclear. Germline V gene data show CDR1 as MDHEN and CDR2 as SYDVKM. Trimming removed 2 bases from V and 0 bases from J, with 8 bases in between. This CDR3 has 15 residues. The DNA for the CDR3 is TGTGCCAGCAGTTTACGCCATAGCTCCTACAATGAGCAGTTCTTC. Its translation is CASSLRHSSYNEQFF.

This clonotype was seen a handful of times. The rearrangement uses TRBV18 and TRBJ1-3; 7 bases line up with TRBD1. This CDR3 has 14 amino acids. The germline V gene encodes CDR1 KGHSH and CDR2 LQKENI. The V gene end was trimmed by 2 bases and the J gene end by 2 bases; junction bases not matched to a gene: 0. CDR3 residues: CASSPGTAGNTIYF. The CDR3 nucleotides read TGTGCCAGCTCACCAGGGACAGCTGGAAACACCATATATTTT.

V and J are TRBV6-1 and TRBJ2-7; 7 bases fit TRBD1. This CDR3 has 14 amino acids. The germline V gene encodes CDR1 MNHNS and CDR2 SASEGT. V trimming: 2 bases; J trimming: 2 bases; junction bases outside the gene matches: 3. CDR3 amino acids: CASSESTGPYEQYF. CDR3 bases: TGTGCCAGCAGTGAATCGACAGGGCCCTACGAGCAGTACTTC.

This clonotype was detected a few times. This chain connects TRBV6-6 to TRBJ1-5; D not certain. CDR3 size: 14 residues. V lost 6 bases and J 0 bases, leaving 9 bases between the germline ends. Germline lookup yields CDR1 MNHNY and CDR2 SVGAGI (reference sequence). CDR3 in amino acids: CASSIGDSNQPQHF. CDR3 bases: TGTGCCAGCAGCATCGGGGATAGCAATCAGCCCCAGCATTTT.

V usage is TRBV6-1 and J usage is TRBJ2-3, with D possibly matching TRBD1 (5 bases). Trimming cost V 6 bases and J 4 bases, with 17 bases left between them. Per germline, CDR1 MNHNS and CDR2 SASEGT. The CDR3 is 15 residues long. The CDR3 DNA is TGTGCCAGCAGGGCCAACCGCGTAGGGGCAGATACGCAGTATTTT. This gives the protein CASRANRVGADTQYF.

The chain has TRBV7-8 and TRBJ2-3; 12 positions agree with TRBD2. The junction had 4 bases not matched to a gene; V was cut back by 4 bases and J by 8 bases. The CDR3 has 14 amino acids. Germline assignment: CDR1 SGHVS and CDR2 FQNEAQ. In nucleotides, the CDR3 is TGTGCCAGCAGCTCCGGACTAGCGGGGATTACGCAGTATTTT. Amino acid sequence: CASSSGLAGITQYF.

This clonotype was observed a few times. The V gene is TRBV10-3, the J gene TRBJ2-1; 14 nucleotides match TRBD2. V shed 8 bases and J 8 bases; nucleotides not matched to a gene: 5. There are 14 residues in the CDR3. Looked up from germline, CDR1 is ENHRY and CDR2 is SYGVKD. The CDR3 spells CAIGTSGGLDEQFF. The CDR3 bases are TGTGCCATCGGGACTAGCGGGGGCTTGGATGAGCAGTTCTTC.

As concerns this clonotype: Given a much more abundant clone one base away, this may be a read error. The rearrangement joins TRBV20-1 to TRBJ1-1; D not certain. Per germline, CDR1 DFQATT and CDR2 SNEGSKA (reference sequence). This CDR3 contains 14 residues. The CDR3 nucleotides are TGCAGTGTTAGAGATATGCCCCTGGCCCCTGAAGCTTTCTTT. Translation gives CSVRDMPLAPEAFF.

This rearrangement joins TRBV7-3 to TRBJ2-3; 10 positions agree with TRBD2. The V and J ends lost 1 base and 6 bases, in that order; junction bases with no gene match: 4. The germline gives CDR1 SGHTA, CDR2 FQGTGA. This CDR3 has 15 residues. The CDR3 reads CASSLSTSGTDTQYF. CDR3 DNA sequence: TGTGCCAGCAGCTTAAGTACTAGCGGGACGGATACGCAGTATTTT.

This clonotype was seen at least ten times. Here the CDR3 reads CASSFSLLYEQYF. In DNA form, the CDR3 reads TGCGCCAGCAGCTTTTCCCTGCTCTACGAGCAGTACTTC. The chain employs TRBV5-1 and TRBJ2-7; D ambiguous. Trimming shortened V by 2 bases and J by 3 bases, and 9 bases separated the two germline ends. Germline values: CDR1 SGHRS, CDR2 YFSETQ. The CDR3 length is 13 residues.